The rows below give T cell receptor beta chains drawn from one sample of a study of spatial heterogeneity in lung cancer. TCRdb re-called the 5' RACE reads through MiXCR, storing one row per CDR3 protein. This table has around 7,800 distinct CDR3 sequences, about 8% appearing once. Sequenced here: lung tumor tissue, sampled at surgery. The receptors here all came from a male donor with early-stage non-small cell lung cancer. Each CDR3 is given with its conserved first and last residue. Some rows have no size entry. The others give once, few or many, or a class for an expanded clone.

CDR3aa: CASSRRTSGITFF
abundance: many
v_gene: TRBV7-9

CDR3aa: CASRGTGVLSEQYF
abundance: many
v_gene: TRBV6-6

CDR3aa: CASSLSPGQGNQPQHF
abundance: many
v_gene: TRBV6-5

CDR3aa: CASSLMGQQETQYF
abundance: medium-sized
v_gene: TRBV7-9

CDR3aa: CASSWTSGRYEQYF
abundance: medium-sized
v_gene: TRBV11-1

CDR3aa: CASSLQGSMNTEAFF
abundance: many
v_gene: TRBV5-1

CDR3aa: CASSAVQGSNEKLFF
abundance: medium-sized
v_gene: TRBV5-1

CDR3aa: CASTQGQPNTEAFF
abundance: medium-sized
v_gene: TRBV28

CDR3aa: CASSPPGTRYEQYF
abundance: medium-sized
v_gene: TRBV7-2

CDR3aa: CASHLIAYEQYF
abundance: many
v_gene: TRBV2

CDR3aa: CASSLRTGVTGELFF
abundance: many
v_gene: TRBV5-1

CDR3aa: CASTSLIKGGNAEAFF
abundance: medium-sized
v_gene: TRBV28

CDR3aa: CASKQGPDTQYF
abundance: many
v_gene: TRBV27

CDR3aa: CASSPRTSRSNEQFF
abundance: .
v_gene: TRBV18

CDR3aa: CASRGPGTSGSYNEQFF
abundance: many
v_gene: TRBV12-3/TRBV12-4

CDR3aa: CASSQMTLYEQYF
abundance: few
v_gene: TRBV3-1

CDR3aa: CASSKEGSSSGANVLTF
abundance: medium-sized
v_gene: TRBV28

CDR3aa: CASSVQGGGETQYF
abundance: medium-sized
v_gene: TRBV2

CDR3aa: CASTNIAGGPSEQFF
abundance: medium-sized
v_gene: TRBV5-1

CDR3aa: CASSRRTDTGELFF
abundance: medium-sized
v_gene: TRBV18

CDR3aa: CASNTGTARIIETQYF
abundance: many
v_gene: TRBV5-1

CDR3aa: CASSLKGALAAFF
abundance: medium-sized
v_gene: TRBV7-8

CDR3aa: CASSLVGGIGELFF
abundance: .
v_gene: TRBV12-3/TRBV12-4

CDR3aa: CAWSVNRQETQYF
abundance: medium-sized
v_gene: TRBV30

CDR3aa: CASSYSAGEGIYNEQFF
abundance: many
v_gene: TRBV6-6

CDR3aa: CASSPFGSSNTGELFF
abundance: many
v_gene: TRBV18

CDR3aa: CASLGQGSDNEQFF
abundance: many
v_gene: TRBV6-1

CDR3aa: CSVSTGDQPQHF
abundance: medium-sized
v_gene: TRBV29-1

CDR3aa: CASSSLAGGYNEQFF
abundance: medium-sized
v_gene: TRBV11-2

CDR3aa: CASSSTLPSGSPEQYF
abundance: few
v_gene: TRBV13